The next 11 T cell receptor beta chains were all read from a single sample in a study of blood T cells in healthy people across ages. A second PCR, run for roughly 7 to 11 cycles, used a sample-barcoded 5' primer plus a J-beta primer mix. TCRdb re-derived calls from the 5' RACE reads in MiXCR, one entry per CDR3 protein. The table shows some 1 million distinct CDR3 sequences, with more than 35% occurring only once. Sequences were obtained from blood. The receptors derive from a woman in her sixties or seventies in good health.

This clonotype was counted many times. V usage is TRBV25-1 and J usage is TRBJ2-5; a possible D gene is TRBD1 (6 bases). Germline V lookup: CDR1 MGHDK, CDR2 SYGVNS. The CDR3 has 15 amino acids. The germline V and J ends were trimmed by 1 base and 6 bases, with 15 bases remaining between them. CDR3 bases: TGTGCCAGCAGTGAATTGGGGACATCGATACAGACCCAGTACTTC. This gives the protein CASSELGTSIQTQYF.

This clonotype came up a few times. V and J are TRBV20-1 and TRBJ1-5, with D hard to call. The V gene lost 4 bases and the J gene lost 1 base, with 5 bases spanning the gap. CDR3 size: 12 residues. CDR1 and CDR2 from the germline V gene are DFQATT and SNEGSKA (reference sequence). The CDR3 nucleotides are TGCAGTGCTAAAGGCAGCAATCAGCCCCAGCATTTT. Amino acid sequence: CSAKGSNQPQHF.

Details on this clonotype: One end of the junction does not line up with germline, which may come from a read error. The V call is TRBV25-1, the J call TRBJ2-1; the D is unclear. The CDR3 runs 11 residues. Germline lookup yields CDR1 MGHDK and CDR2 SYGVNS. CDR3 protein: CVSSESHEQFF. The DNA for the CDR3 is TGTGTCAGCAGTGAATCCCATGAGCAGTTCTTC.

The chain recombines TRBV5-1 with TRBJ2-7, with D tentatively TRBD1 or TRBD2 (5 bases each). Deletions cut 4 bases from V and 6 bases from J, with 11 bases between. CDR1 SGHRS and CDR2 YFSETQ come from the germline V gene. The CDR3 covers 12 residues. The CDR3 nucleotides read TGCGCCAGCAGCCACGGGACCCTCGAGCAGTACTTC. Translation: CASSHGTLEQYF.

In its sample, this clonotype was seen a few times. J is TRBJ2-7 and V is TRBV2, with D possibly TRBD2 on 6 matching bases. V lost 2 bases, J lost 0 bases, and 14 bases lay in between. This CDR3 comprises 16 residues. In germline, CDR1 is SNHLY, CDR2 FYNNEI. The CDR3 DNA sequence: TGTGCCAGCAGTGAATTGGCGGAGGGGAGCTCCTACGAGCAGTACTTC. Its protein product is CASSELAEGSSYEQYF.

This clonotype appeared a few times. The chain employs TRBV25-1 and TRBJ1-4, with 9 bases identical to TRBD1. Trimming at V came to 5 bases and at J to 6 bases, leaving 7 bases not matched to a gene. The CDR3 extends over 15 amino acids. Germline CDR1 MGHDK, CDR2 SYGVNS. The CDR3 DNA sequence: TGTGCCAGCAGTAGCCGGGACAGGGCTTATGAAAAACTGTTTTTT. Amino acids: CASSSRDRAYEKLFF.

The chain is built from TRBV18 and TRBJ2-5; D is perhaps TRBD1 (6 bases). V shed 3 bases and J shed 0 bases, with 11 bases lying between them. The CDR3 is 15 amino acids. The V gene's germline CDR1 is KGHSH and CDR2 LQKENI. CDR3 DNA sequence: TGTGCCAGCTCACCCTACGGACAGTACCAAGAGACCCAGTACTTC. The encoded protein is CASSPYGQYQETQYF.

The sample holds a few counts of this clonotype. This chain connects TRBV10-3 to TRBJ2-1; D gene unclear. The germline CDR1 and CDR2 sequences are ENHRY and SYGVKD. This CDR3 contains 15 residues. V dropped 3 bases and J dropped 2 bases, with 11 bases sitting between them. The CDR3 bases are TGTGCCATCAGTGAACAGCCTCTCCCCTACAATGAGCAGTTCTTC. Its protein product is CAISEQPLPYNEQFF.

The genes are TRBV18 and TRBJ2-1; TRBD2 aligns across 7 bases. V lost 4 bases and J lost 1; bases outside the gene matches: 10. In germline, CDR1 is KGHSH, CDR2 LQKENI. The CDR3 is made up of 17 amino acids. CDR3 bases: TGTGCCAGCTCACAGGAACTAGCGCGAAAGTCCTACAATGAGCAGTTCTTC. Translating it yields CASSQELARKSYNEQFF.

CDR3 bases: TGTGCCAGCAGTTCCTCTAGCGGGACCAATTTTGGCGAGCAGTACTTC. Residues: CASSSSSGTNFGEQYF. This rearrangement joins TRBV6-5 to TRBJ2-5; 9 bases match TRBD2. The last part of the DNA fits TRBJ2-7 better; the J call may be wrong. The CDR3 is 16 amino acids. Looked up from germline, CDR1 is MNHEY and CDR2 is SVGAGI.

For this clonotype: Given a much more abundant clone one base away, this may be a read error. The rearrangement joins TRBV29-1 to TRBJ2-1; D not resolved. The CDR3 sequence is 10 residues long. CDR1 and CDR2 from the germline V gene are SQVTM and ANQGSEA. V gave up 5 bases and J gave up 15 bases, with 14 bases separating them. CDR3 protein: CSVLGSIRFF. The CDR3 coding sequence is TGCAGCGTTTTAGGGTCCATACGGTTCTTC.